What follows are 31 T cell receptor beta chains derived from one specimen sequenced in a study of Ad26.COV2.S vaccination and SARS-CoV-2 variants. Method: immunoSEQ multiplex PCR; TCRdb's copy keeps in-frame clones and lacks some. This table holds about 350,000 clones, about 90% found once. Sequenced here: peripheral blood, sampled after recovery from COVID-19. These receptors were obtained from a human donor who had recovered from COVID-19.

This chain links TRBV11-2 with TRBJ2-7; possible D gene TRBD2, 5 bases. The CDR3 is 13 amino acids. Deletions cut 5 bases from V and 6 bases from J, with 14 bases between. Germline CDR1 SGHAT, CDR2 FQNNGV. The CDR3: CASSTNMGSEQYF. For the CDR3, the DNA is TGTGCCAGCAGCACAAACATGGGGAGCGAGCAGTACTTC.

This sequence joins TRBV6-6 and TRBJ1-5; D unclear. CDR1 MNHNY and CDR2 SVGAGI come from the germline V gene (reference sequence). The length of the CDR3 is 12 residues. V gave up 6 bases and J gave up 7 bases, with 10 bases separating them. CDR3 nucleotides: TGTGCCAGCAGCCACGACAAACAGCCCCAGCATTTT. Translation: CASSHDKQPQHF.

The rearrangement joins TRBV6-5 to TRBJ1-1; 7 bases line up with TRBD1. Germline trimming cut 8 bases from V and 11 bases from J; bases unmatched to any gene: 8. The CDR3 has 11 amino acids. Germline V gene data show CDR1 as MNHEY and CDR2 as SVGAGI. CDR3 coding DNA: TGTGCCAGCGGCAACAGGGGCGGCGCTTTCTTT. This codes for CASGNRGGAFF.

The chain joins TRBV29-1 to TRBJ2-7; 11 bases align to TRBD2. Germline loops: CDR1 SQVTM, CDR2 ANQGSEA. Trimming cost V 5 bases and J 3 bases; bases outside gene matches: 3. This CDR3 has 13 residues. The CDR3 reads CSVKTSGVYEQYF. In DNA, the CDR3 is TGCAGCGTTAAGACTAGCGGGGTCTACGAGCAGTACTTC.

In this sample, this clone turned up once. At one of its ends the junction is not consistent with the germline gene, which may arise from a read error. This rearrangement joins TRBV27 to TRBJ1-2; D is undetermined. CDR3 length equals 15 residues. Germline V gene data show CDR1 as MNHEY and CDR2 as SMNVEV (reference sequence). CDR3 sequence: CASSPKGGWIYGHTF. CDR3 in DNA: TGTGCCAGCAGTCCAAAGGGAGGTTGGATCTATGGCCACACCTTC.

The V gene is TRBV11-2, the J gene TRBJ1-2; D possibly corresponds to TRBD1 (5 bases). Germline V gene data show CDR1 as SGHAT and CDR2 as FQNNGV. The V and J ends lost 5 bases and 4 bases respectively, with 20 bases between them. CDR3 length equals 16 residues. CDR3 DNA: TGTGCCAGCAGCCCCCTGAGTAGGGGCCACCTCTATGGCTACACCTTC. This codes for CASSPLSRGHLYGYTF.

V and J are TRBV7-9 and TRBJ2-7, with a weak D call TRBD2 (6 bases). The CDR3 is made up of 13 amino acids. The V and J ends lost 1 base and 6 bases respectively, with 10 bases between them. Germline CDR1 SEHNR, CDR2 FQNEAQ (reference sequence). The CDR3 bases are TGTGCCAGCAGCTTAGATCTCGGGGGCGAGCAGTACTTC. This sequence encodes CASSLDLGGEQYF.

This chain joins TRBV19 and TRBJ1-1; 8 bases align to TRBD1. The length of the CDR3 is 14 residues. The J segment lost 7 bases and the V segment lost 0 bases, leaving 4 bases of the junction unmatched. In germline, CDR1 is LNHDA, CDR2 SQIVND (reference sequence). The CDR3 coding sequence is TGTGCCAGTAGTATAGAAGGGGACAGGCTTGAAGCTTTCTTT. This encodes CASSIEGDRLEAFF. The complete variable domain, with remaining parts taken from reference TRBV19 and TRBJ1-1, reads DGGITQSPKYLFRKEGQNVTLSCEQNLNHDAMYWYRQDPGQGLRLIYYSQIVNDFQKGDIAEGYSVSREKKESFPLTVTSAQKNPTAFYLCASSIEGDRLEAFFGQGTRLTVV.

For the CDR3, the DNA is TGTGCCAGCACCCCAGAAGGTGTACAGGGTGTAAGCTACACCTTC. This gives the protein CASTPEGVQGVSYTF. The chain combines TRBV6-5 with TRBJ1-2, with D perhaps matching TRBD1 (6 bases). Germline values: CDR1 MNHEY, CDR2 SVGAGI. The CDR3 runs 15 residues. V lost 7 bases and J lost 9, with 24 bases in between.

The J gene is TRBJ2-5, the V gene TRBV5-1; the match to TRBD1 covers 11 bases. Looked up from germline, CDR1 is SGHRS and CDR2 is YFSETQ. V dropped 4 bases and J dropped 5; count of bases not matched to a gene: 4. CDR3 length equals 14 residues. The DNA of the CDR3 is TGCGCCAGCAGCAACGGACAGGGGGCCGAGACCCAGTACTTC. This sequence encodes CASSNGQGAETQYF.

This clone was observed once. The J gene is TRBJ2-7, the V gene TRBV5-1, with TRBD2 matching over 8 bases. This CDR3 has 17 residues. V lost 1 base, J lost 1 base, and 10 bases stayed unmatched. Germline assignment: CDR1 SGHRS and CDR2 YFSETQ. The CDR3 sequence is CASSLYSGLEISYEQYF. CDR3 nucleotide sequence: TGCGCCAGCAGCTTGTATTCGGGACTAGAGATTTCCTACGAGCAGTACTTC.

The V gene is TRBV6-5, the J gene TRBJ1-1; TRBD1 might be the D (6 bases). The CDR3 contains 13 residues. Germline V gene data show CDR1 as MNHEY and CDR2 as SVGAGI. Trimming stripped 9 bases from V and 1 base from J, with 12 bases between. DNA for the CDR3: TGTGCCAGTTACAGGGAGCCGAACACTGAAGCTTTCTTT. It specifies CASYREPNTEAFF.

The chain uses TRBV3-1 (or the pseudogene TRBV3-2) and TRBJ2-3; no reliable D call. Between the trimmed V and J ends, which lost 0 bases and 2 bases, there was a span of 3 bases. Germline CDR1 LGHDT, CDR2 YNNKEL (reference sequence). The CDR3 spans 13 residues. The DNA of the CDR3 is TGTGCCAGCAGCCAAGAGGTCACAGATACGCAGTATTTT. Amino acid sequence: CASSQEVTDTQYF.

Of note for this clone: The sample contains more than one DNA sequence encoding this CDR3. The CDR3 reads CATSDPGYGYTF. CDR3 DNA: TGTGCCACCAGTGACCCAGGGTACGGCTACACCTTC. This sequence joins TRBV24-1 and TRBJ1-2; the D gene is possibly TRBD1 (5 bases). Germline-derived CDR1 and CDR2 are KGHDR and SFDVKD. The CDR3 spans 12 residues. The V and J ends lost 4 bases and 8 bases respectively, with 10 bases between them.

V usage is TRBV6-1 and J usage is TRBJ2-1; D is uncertain. V was shortened by 2 bases and J by 4 bases, with 9 bases between the two germline ends. From germline, CDR1 is MNHNS and CDR2 SASEGT. The CDR3 totals 14 residues. CDR3 DNA sequence: TGTGCCAGCAGTGAATTTGGTGGATACAATGAGCAGTTCTTC. This codes for CASSEFGGYNEQFF.

About this clone: Other DNA sequences in the sample encode the same CDR3. The CDR3 bases are TGTGCCAGCAGTTCCGGACAGCGCACAGATACGCAGTATTTT. Amino acid sequence: CASSSGQRTDTQYF. V gene TRBV6-5 combines with J gene TRBJ2-3; the D gene is possibly TRBD1 (6 bases). Trimming shortened V by 4 bases and J by 1 base, and 9 bases separated the two germline ends. This CDR3 is built from 14 residues. CDR1 and CDR2 from the germline V gene are MNHEY and SVGAGI.

This clone has just a few counts. The J gene is TRBJ2-1, the V gene TRBV7-6; D gene uncertain. Germline-derived CDR1 and CDR2 are SGHVS and FNYEAQ. Deletions cut 5 bases from V and 0 bases from J, with 11 bases between. The length of the CDR3 is 15 residues. CDR3 residues: CASSTPYSSYNEQFF. The CDR3 DNA sequence: TGTGCCAGCAGCACTCCTTATAGCTCCTACAATGAGCAGTTCTTC.

The chain combines TRBV7-9 with TRBJ1-3; 8 bases line up with TRBD1. The CDR3 is 18 amino acids. J lost 4 bases, V lost 4 bases, and 15 bases had no gene match. From germline, CDR1 is SEHNR and CDR2 FQNEAQ (reference sequence). CDR3 nucleotide sequence: TGTGCCAGCAGCTCCTATGGACAGGGCGAAAGGGGGGGAAACACCATATATTTT. This translates into CASSSYGQGERGGNTIYF.

The chain has TRBV10-3 and TRBJ1-5; D unclear. The V gene lost 4 bases and the J gene lost 0 bases, with 7 bases spanning the gap. There are 14 residues in the CDR3. Looked up from germline, CDR1 is ENHRY and CDR2 is SYGVKD. The CDR3 nucleotides are TGTGCCATCAGTGTGGGCAGTAGCAATCAGCCCCAGCATTTT. This gives the protein CAISVGSSNQPQHF.

The chain uses TRBV5-1 and TRBJ1-1, with D possibly being TRBD1 (6 bases). Germline CDR1 reads SGHRS; CDR2 reads YFSETQ. Trimming took off 0 bases at V and 2 bases at J, with 8 bases between the two ends. The CDR3 loop spans 14 amino acids. In DNA form, the CDR3 reads TGCGCCAGCAGCTTGGGGGACATAAACACTGAAGCTTTCTTT. This codes for CASSLGDINTEAFF. The variable domain in full, with the rest retrieved from reference TRBV5-1 and TRBJ1-1, is KAGVTQTPRYLIKTRGQQVTLSCSPISGHRSVSWYQQTPGQGLQFLFEYFSETQRNKGNFPGRFSGRQFSNSRSEMNVSTLELGDSALYLCASSLGDINTEAFFGQGTRLTVV.

This chain connects TRBV7-2 to TRBJ1-1; D remains ambiguous. CDR1 SGHTA and CDR2 FQGNSA come from the germline V gene. The CDR3 sequence is 14 residues long. V lost 1 base and J lost 1, with 7 bases in between. CDR3 DNA: TGTGCCAGCAGCTTAGGCTTAACGAACACTGAAGCTTTCTTT. Amino acids: CASSLGLTNTEAFF.

The V and J genes are TRBV4-1 and TRBJ2-3, with a possible D match to TRBD2 (6 bases). V was cut by 0 bases and J by 6 bases, with 16 bases left in between. The CDR3 runs 16 residues. Germline V gene lookup returns CDR1 MGHRA and CDR2 YSYEKL. The CDR3 protein is CASSQDQPASGDTQYF. The CDR3 DNA is TGCGCCAGCAGCCAAGATCAGCCCGCCAGCGGGGATACGCAGTATTTT.

The chain carries TRBV7-6 and TRBJ2-2, with 7 positions matching TRBD1. CDR1 and CDR2 (germline): SGHVS, FNYEAQ. This CDR3 contains 16 residues. The ends lost 1 base at V and 0 bases at J; junction bases unmatched: 2. For the CDR3, the DNA is TGTGCCAGCAGCTTAGAGGGGGCATCGAACACCGGGGAGCTGTTTTTT. It translates to CASSLEGASNTGELFF.

The chain couples TRBV11-3 to TRBJ2-7; weak D call: TRBD1 (5 bases). Germline-derived CDR1 and CDR2 are SGHNT and YENEEA. The V end lost 5 bases, the J end lost 4 bases, and 12 bases lay between the germline ends. CDR3 length: 13 amino acids. CDR3 region: CASSPSGFYEQYF. The CDR3 region has the DNA TGTGCCAGCAGCCCATCAGGGTTTTACGAGCAGTACTTC.

The CDR3 nucleotides read TGTGCCAGTAGTACCCTCGGGACAGGAGTGGCCCGGTGGAATTCACCCCTCCACTTT. Residues: CASSTLGTGVARWNSPLHF. The rearrangement uses TRBV19 and TRBJ1-6; 8 positions match TRBD1. Per germline, CDR1 LNHDA and CDR2 SQIVND (reference sequence). The CDR3 covers 19 residues. With V trimmed by 4 bases and J by 7 bases, 18 bases remained unmatched. The entire variable domain, with the rest obtained from reference TRBV19 and TRBJ1-6, is as follows: DGGITQSPKYLFRKEGQNVTLSCEQNLNHDAMYWYRQDPGQGLRLIYYSQIVNDFQKGDIAEGYSVSREKKESFPLTVTSAQKNPTAFYLCASSTLGTGVARWNSPLHFGNGTRLTVT.

The V call is TRBV19, the J call TRBJ2-3; possible D gene TRBD1, 5 bases. The CDR3 is made up of 15 amino acids. Germline lookup yields CDR1 LNHDA and CDR2 SQIVND (reference sequence). With 4 bases removed from V and 2 bases from J, the gap between germline ends came to 13 bases. The CDR3 sequence is CASSRQRSYTDTQYF. DNA for the CDR3: TGTGCCAGTAGTAGACAGCGAAGTTACACAGATACGCAGTATTTT.

This chain links TRBV5-8 with TRBJ2-1; the match to TRBD1 covers 7 bases. After removal of 6 bases from V and 2 bases from J, the junction contained 11 bases not matched to a gene. Germline CDR1 reads SGHTS; CDR2 reads YDEGEE. The length of the CDR3 is 16 residues. The CDR3 loop reads CASTTNRGPPYNEQFF. As DNA, the CDR3 is TGTGCCAGCACAACTAATAGGGGGCCCCCCTACAATGAGCAGTTCTTC.

V is TRBV25-1 and J is TRBJ1-1; a possible D gene is TRBD1 (5 bases). The V gene's germline CDR1 is MGHDK and CDR2 SYGVNS. The CDR3 extends over 14 amino acids. V lost 0 bases, J lost 9 bases, and 14 bases lay in between. The CDR3 bases are TGTGCCAGCAGTGAATATAACGGGGCGGGGAAAGCTTTCTTT. Translation: CASSEYNGAGKAFF.

The CDR3 protein is CASSFTGVGNTIYF. The CDR3 nucleotides read TGTGCCAGCAGCTTTACAGGAGTTGGAAACACCATATATTTT. The chain carries TRBV11-3 and TRBJ1-3; D possibly corresponds to TRBD1 (5 bases). The germline V gene encodes CDR1 SGHNT and CDR2 YENEEA. V lost 3 bases, J lost 3 bases, and 9 bases lay in between. The CDR3 extends over 14 amino acids.

V gene TRBV4-1 combines with J gene TRBJ1-1; D unresolved. The germline V gene encodes CDR1 MGHRA and CDR2 YSYEKL. Trimming stripped 0 bases from V and 1 base from J, with 15 bases between. The CDR3 runs to 17 residues. The CDR3 spells CASSQEFIELGNTEAFF. The DNA for the CDR3 is TGCGCCAGCAGCCAAGAATTTATCGAGTTGGGGAACACTGAAGCTTTCTTT.

The chain employs TRBV14 and TRBJ1-2; 7 bases line up with TRBD1. CDR1 SGHDN and CDR2 FVKESK come from the germline V gene. The ends lost 0 bases at V and 8 bases at J; junction bases unmatched: 9. This CDR3 is built from 15 residues. CDR3 sequence reads: CASSQDMAQGVGYTF. In DNA, the CDR3 is TGTGCCAGCAGCCAAGATATGGCCCAGGGGGTGGGCTACACCTTC.